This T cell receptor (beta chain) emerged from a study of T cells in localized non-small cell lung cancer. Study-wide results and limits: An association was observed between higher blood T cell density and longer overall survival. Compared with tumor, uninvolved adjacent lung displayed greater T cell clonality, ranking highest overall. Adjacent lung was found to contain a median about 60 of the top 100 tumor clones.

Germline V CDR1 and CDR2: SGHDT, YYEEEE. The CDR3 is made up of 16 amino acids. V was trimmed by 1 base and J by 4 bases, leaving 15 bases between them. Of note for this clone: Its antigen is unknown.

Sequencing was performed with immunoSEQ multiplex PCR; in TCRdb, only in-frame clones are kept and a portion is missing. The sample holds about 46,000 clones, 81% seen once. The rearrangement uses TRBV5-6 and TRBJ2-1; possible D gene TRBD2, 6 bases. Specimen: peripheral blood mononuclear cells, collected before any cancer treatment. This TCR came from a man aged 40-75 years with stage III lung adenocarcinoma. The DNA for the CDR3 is TGTGCCAGCAGCTTGTACGGGACTTACCTATACAATGAGCAGTTCTTC. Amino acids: CASSLYGTYLYNEQFF.